The 28 T cell receptor beta chains given below trace back to one sample, sequenced in a study of PD-1 blockade in classical Hodgkin lymphoma. This table comes from immunoSEQ multiplex PCR, and its TCRdb copy is limited to in-frame clones, with some not included. The sample contains tens of thousands of clones, roughly four fifths of which appear only once. Specified time point: cycle 4 day 1 (C4D1), after less than seven weeks of nivolumab. Every one of the patients relapsed after autologous stem cell transplantation (brentuximab vedotin exposure was variable). The sequences come from peripheral blood mononuclear cells (PBMCs), collected before the fourth cycle of nivolumab. The receptor source for this set is a human donor with classical Hodgkin lymphoma.

This clone was found once. The chain combines TRBV18 with TRBJ1-2, with a possible D match to TRBD1 (6 bases). The CDR3 sequence is 14 residues long. Trimming removed 2 bases from V and 8 bases from J, with 15 bases in between. Looked up from germline, CDR1 is KGHSH and CDR2 is LQKENI. CDR3 sequence (DNA): TGTGCCAGCTCACCAGAATCAGGGGTTCGGGGCTACACCTTC. Encoded protein: CASSPESGVRGYTF. Supplemented by reference TRBV18 and TRBJ1-2, the full variable domain reads NAGVMQNPRHLVRRRGQEARLRCSPMKGHSHVYWYRQLPEEGLKFMVYLQKENIIDESGMPKERFSAEFPKEGPSILRIQQVVRGDSAAYFCASSPESGVRGYTFGSGTRLTVV.

The chain has TRBV28 and TRBJ1-2, with D perhaps TRBD1 (6 bases). The CDR3 length is 13 residues. V lost 1 base and J lost 8, with 11 bases in between. CDR1 and CDR2 (germline): MDHEN, SYDVKM. CDR3 nucleotides: TGTGCCAGCAGTTTATTCCAGGGGCTCGGCTACACCTTC. It is translated as CASSLFQGLGYTF.

The genes are TRBV5-8 and TRBJ2-1; D uncertain. The V and J ends lost 4 bases and 10 bases respectively, with 12 bases between them. This CDR3 spans 12 amino acids. Germline CDR1 is SGHTS and CDR2 is YDEGEE. The CDR3 reads CASSPRIGEQFF. The CDR3 DNA follows: TGTGCCAGCAGCCCCCGGATAGGGGAGCAGTTCTTC.

The gene calls are TRBV27 and TRBJ1-5, with D perhaps matching TRBD1 (5 bases). The V gene's germline CDR1 is MNHEY and CDR2 SMNVEV (reference sequence). The CDR3 length is 13 residues. V lost 5 bases and J lost 5, with 10 bases in between. In DNA form, the CDR3 reads TGTGCCAGCAGTGTCAGGGAGGATCAGCCCCAGCATTTT. It codes for CASSVREDQPQHF.

The chain is built from TRBV6-6 and TRBJ1-5; D is ambiguous. Trimming cost V 5 bases and J 0 bases, with 11 bases left between them. This CDR3 has 15 amino acids. Per the germline V gene, CDR1 is MNHNY and CDR2 is SVGAGI (reference sequence). The chain's CDR3 is CASSVDGNSNQPQHF. In nucleotides, the CDR3 is TGTGCCAGCAGTGTGGACGGGAATAGCAATCAGCCCCAGCATTTT.

The chain is built from TRBV5-4 and TRBJ2-5, with D unresolved. Trimming took off 0 bases at V and 1 base at J, with 7 bases between the two ends. The CDR3 extends over 14 amino acids. The V gene's germline CDR1 is SGHNT and CDR2 YYREEE (reference sequence). As DNA, the CDR3 is TGTGCCAGCAGCTTGGTGTCCTTCCAAGAGACCCAGTACTTC. Its protein product is CASSLVSFQETQYF.

This clone has a handful of counts. This chain joins TRBV28 and TRBJ1-4; D is ambiguous. The V end lost 2 bases, the J end lost 7 bases, and 17 bases lay between the germline ends. The CDR3 is 16 amino acids. Germline values: CDR1 MDHEN, CDR2 SYDVKM. CDR3 loop: CASSLTPGGFGEKLFF. The DNA of the CDR3 is TGTGCCAGCAGTTTAACCCCAGGAGGCTTTGGTGAAAAACTGTTTTTT.

The chain employs TRBV28 and TRBJ2-7; TRBD2 matches 8 bases. The junction had 11 bases not matched to a gene; V was cut back by 5 bases and J by 5 bases. Per the germline V gene, CDR1 is MDHEN and CDR2 is SYDVKM. CDR3 length: 15 amino acids. CDR3 sequence reads: CASSHAGGEHNEQYF. CDR3 nucleotides: TGTGCCAGCAGTCATGCGGGGGGCGAGCATAACGAGCAGTACTTC.

The chain links TRBV5-4 to TRBJ1-2; D gene ambiguous. Trimming cost V 2 bases and J 4 bases, with 12 bases left between them. Germline CDR1 and CDR2: SGHNT and YYREEE (reference sequence). The CDR3 spans 14 residues. The CDR3 sequence: CASSFPGILYGYTF. As DNA, the CDR3 is TGTGCCAGCAGCTTCCCCGGGATTCTCTATGGCTACACCTTC.

The V and J genes are TRBV4-1 and TRBJ2-6, with TRBD1 as a possible D gene (6 bases). The ends were cut back, 1 base at V and 2 bases at J, with 18 bases in the middle. CDR1 is MGHRA, CDR2 YSYEKL, per germline. CDR3 length: 19 residues. CDR3 nucleotides: TGCGCCAGCAGCCAAGTTCTCAAGGACAGAGTCCCTGGGGCCAACGTCCTGACTTTC. Protein sequence: CASSQVLKDRVPGANVLTF.

DNA of the CDR3: TGTGCCAGCAGCTTGGACAGGGATGAGGGTGAGCAGTTCTTC. Its protein is CASSLDRDEGEQFF. The rearrangement joins TRBV5-4 to TRBJ2-1; possibly TRBD1 for D (6 bases). Trimming removed 0 bases from V and 9 bases from J, with 13 bases in between. The germline gives CDR1 SGHNT, CDR2 YYREEE (reference sequence). The CDR3 has 14 residues.

This sequence joins TRBV5-1 and TRBJ2-1; 9 bases match TRBD2. The CDR3 length is 15 residues. V lost 6 bases, J lost 7 bases, and 11 bases stayed unmatched. Germline loops: CDR1 SGHRS, CDR2 YFSETQ. The CDR3 coding sequence is TGCGCCAGCACCCTCGCGGGAGGGCCTAGAAATGAGCAGTTCTTC. The encoded protein is CASTLAGGPRNEQFF. Combining the CDR3 with reference TRBV5-1 and TRBJ2-1 gives the whole variable domain KAGVTQTPRYLIKTRGQQVTLSCSPISGHRSVSWYQQTPGQGLQFLFEYFSETQRNKGNFPGRFSGRQFSNSRSEMNVSTLELGDSALYLCASTLAGGPRNEQFFGPGTRLTVL.

The chain carries TRBV6-5 and TRBJ2-7; 9 nucleotides align to TRBD2. The V gene's germline CDR1 is MNHEY and CDR2 SVGAGI. CDR3 size: 16 residues. The ends lost 0 bases at V and 2 bases at J; junction bases unmatched: 5. CDR3 protein: CASSYSKRGATYEQYV. In nucleotides, the CDR3 is TGTGCCAGCAGTTACTCGAAGCGGGGGGCAACCTACGAGCAGTACGTC.

The gene calls are TRBV11-2 and TRBJ1-5, with a tentative D call TRBD1 (6 bases). CDR3 length: 16 residues. Germline CDR1 is SGHAT and CDR2 is FQNNGV. V was clipped by 5 bases and J by 1 base, with 15 bases between them. CDR3 coding DNA: TGTGCCAGCAGCGAGGGGGTTAGGGTCAGCAATCAGCCCCAGCATTTT. Encoded protein: CASSEGVRVSNQPQHF.

This clone was recorded once. J is TRBJ2-3 and V is TRBV7-9; perhaps TRBD2 as D (5 bases). The CDR3 runs to 14 residues. Germline V gives CDR1 SEHNR, CDR2 FQNEAQ (reference sequence). Trimming stripped 5 bases from V and 5 bases from J, with 14 bases between. The chain's CDR3 is CASSGGDRGDTQYF. In DNA form, the CDR3 reads TGTGCCAGCAGCGGCGGTGACCGGGGAGATACGCAGTATTTT.

The chain joins TRBV28 to TRBJ2-1, with TRBD1 matching 9 bases. V lost 6 bases and J lost 5; bases outside the gene matches: 11. The length of the CDR3 is 16 residues. Germline loops: CDR1 MDHEN, CDR2 SYDVKM. The CDR3 coding sequence is TGTGCCAGCAGGGTGGGGGGAACAGGGGGCCACAATGAGCAGTTCTTC. Amino acid sequence: CASRVGGTGGHNEQFF.

This chain connects TRBV12-5 to TRBJ2-1; perhaps D is TRBD1 or TRBD2 (6 bases each). Germline V CDR1 and CDR2: LGHNT, FRNRAP. This CDR3 is built from 14 residues. Trimming shortened V by 7 bases and J by 4 bases, and 14 bases separated the two germline ends. The CDR3 DNA reads TGTGCTAGTGCCTTGGGGGGCGGATACAATGAGCAGTTCTTC. Translated: CASALGGGYNEQFF.

This clone was seen more than once but under ten times. This rearrangement joins TRBV7-9 to TRBJ1-4; the D is unclear. Germline loops: CDR1 SEHNR, CDR2 FQNEAQ (reference sequence). The CDR3 is made up of 13 amino acids. The ends were cut back, 1 base at V and 3 bases at J, with 3 bases in the middle. The CDR3 coding sequence is TGTGCCAGCAGCTTAGTTGCTAATGAAAAACTGTTTTTT. Its protein product is CASSLVANEKLFF.

V and J are TRBV7-9 and TRBJ1-1; D perhaps matches TRBD1 (5 bases). The CDR3 loop spans 16 amino acids. The ends were cut back, 4 bases at V and 7 bases at J, with 22 bases in the middle. Germline V gene sequence: CDR1 SEHNR, CDR2 FQNEAQ (reference sequence). CDR3 sequence reads: CASSSPPVDGGYEAFF. The CDR3 DNA follows: TGTGCCAGCAGCTCCCCCCCAGTGGATGGGGGGTATGAAGCTTTCTTT.

The chain is built from TRBV7-8 and TRBJ2-1; TRBD2 is a possible D gene (6 bases). The CDR3 has 13 residues. CDR1 SGHVS and CDR2 FQNEAQ come from the germline V gene. V shed 1 base and J shed 12 bases, with 13 bases lying between them. This chain's CDR3 is CASSLVDWGGQFF. CDR3 nucleotides: TGTGCCAGCAGCTTAGTAGATTGGGGAGGGCAGTTCTTC.

The chain has TRBV30 and TRBJ2-1, with D perhaps matching TRBD1 or TRBD2 (6 bases each). V was cut by 0 bases and J by 0 bases, with 15 bases left in between. The CDR3 has 17 amino acids. CDR1 is GTSNPN and CDR2 is SVGIG in the germline V gene (reference sequence). This CDR3 is CAWSVGRRGSSYNEQFF. The CDR3 DNA sequence: TGTGCCTGGAGTGTTGGTCGGAGGGGGAGCTCCTACAATGAGCAGTTCTTC. The entire variable domain, with the rest obtained from reference TRBV30 and TRBJ2-1, is as follows: SQTIHQWPATLVQPVGSPLSLECTVEGTSNPNLYWYRQAAGRGLQLLFYSVGIGQISSEVPQNLSASRPQDRQFILSSKKLLLSDSGFYLCAWSVGRRGSSYNEQFFGPGTRLTVL.

This clone was found a few times. J is TRBJ2-7 and V is TRBV28, with 12 bases aligning to TRBD2. V lost 2 bases, J lost 3 bases, and 20 bases stayed unmatched. From germline, CDR1 is MDHEN and CDR2 SYDVKM. This CDR3 region has 21 residues. The CDR3 DNA reads as TGTGCCAGCAGTTTAACCCGCGTAAGGACTAGCGGGATTCGACGTTACTACGAGCAGTACTTC. Translated, it gives CASSLTRVRTSGIRRYYEQYF.

The J gene is TRBJ2-1, the V gene TRBV6-5; no firm D call. Germline CDR1 and CDR2: MNHEY and SVGAGI. CDR3 length: 11 residues. V lost 2 bases to trimming and J lost 12 bases, with 8 bases between them. CDR3 DNA sequence: TGTGCCAGCAGTTACAAAGATACGCAGTTCTTC. Translating gives CASSYKDTQFF.

The gene calls are TRBV19 and TRBJ2-1; tentative D call: TRBD1 (6 bases). Germline assignment: CDR1 LNHDA and CDR2 SQIVND (reference sequence). This CDR3 is 15 amino acids long. The V gene lost 3 bases and the J gene lost 7 bases, with 16 bases spanning the gap. CDR3 coding DNA: TGTGCCAGTAGTATCGGAATCAGGGGTGCGAATGAGCAGTTCTTC. Translated, it gives CASSIGIRGANEQFF.

This clone is medium-sized. V and J are TRBV5-6 and TRBJ2-5, with TRBD2 matching 11 bases. The CDR3 loop spans 19 amino acids. Per the germline V gene, CDR1 is SGHDT and CDR2 is YYEEEE. V trimming: 1 base; J trimming: 5 bases; junction bases outside the gene matches: 16. In nucleotides, the CDR3 is TGTGCCAGCAGCTTGTGGGGTCTAGCGGGAGGTTTTGAGTGGGAGACCCAGTACTTC. Translated: CASSLWGLAGGFEWETQYF.

CDR3: CASSPLGQGNTGELFF. Here the CDR3 DNA reads TGTGCCAGCAGCCCTCTGGGACAGGGGAACACCGGGGAGCTGTTTTTT. V usage is TRBV7-3 and J usage is TRBJ2-2, with 9 bases fitting TRBD1. The CDR3 consists of 16 residues. The germline V gene encodes CDR1 SGHTA and CDR2 FQGTGA. V trimming: 5 bases; J trimming: 1 base; junction bases outside the gene matches: 5.

The chain carries TRBV28 and TRBJ1-1; D may be TRBD1 (6 bases). The CDR3 totals 14 residues. V gave up 5 bases and J gave up 0 bases, with 10 bases separating them. CDR1 is MDHEN, CDR2 SYDVKM, per germline. The CDR3 spells CASSRDMMNTEAFF. The CDR3 region has the DNA TGTGCCAGCAGTCGGGACATGATGAACACTGAAGCTTTCTTT. Based on the CDR3 plus reference TRBV28 and TRBJ1-1, the full variable domain is DVKVTQSSRYLVKRTGEKVFLECVQDMDHENMFWYRQDPGLGLRLIYFSYDVKMKEKGDIPEGYSVSREKKERFSLILESASTNQTSMYLCASSRDMMNTEAFFGQGTRLTVV.

The V and J genes are TRBV6-5 and TRBJ1-2; D is unclear. Germline V gene lookup returns CDR1 MNHEY and CDR2 SVGAGI. This CDR3 spans 12 amino acids. The ends were cut back, 7 bases at V and 3 bases at J, with 9 bases in the middle. The CDR3, as DNA: TGTGCCAGCACCAGCCCGGACTATGGCTACACCTTC. Encoded protein: CASTSPDYGYTF.